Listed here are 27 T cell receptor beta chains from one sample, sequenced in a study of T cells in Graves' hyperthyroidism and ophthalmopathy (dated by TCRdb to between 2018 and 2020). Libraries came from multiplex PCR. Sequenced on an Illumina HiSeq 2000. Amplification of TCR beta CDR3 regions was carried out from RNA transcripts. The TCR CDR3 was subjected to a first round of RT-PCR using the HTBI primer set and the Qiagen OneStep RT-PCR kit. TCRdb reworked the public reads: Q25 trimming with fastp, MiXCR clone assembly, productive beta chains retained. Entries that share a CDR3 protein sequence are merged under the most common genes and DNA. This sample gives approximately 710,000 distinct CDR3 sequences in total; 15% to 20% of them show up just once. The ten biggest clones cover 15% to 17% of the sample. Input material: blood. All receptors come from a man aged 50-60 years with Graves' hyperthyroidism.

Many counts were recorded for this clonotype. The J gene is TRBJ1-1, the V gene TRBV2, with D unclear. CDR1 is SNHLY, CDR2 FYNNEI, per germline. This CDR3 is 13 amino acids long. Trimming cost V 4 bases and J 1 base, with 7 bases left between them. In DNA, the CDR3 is TGTGCCAGCAGTGTCCAGGCGAACACTGAAGCTTTCTTT. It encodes CASSVQANTEAFF. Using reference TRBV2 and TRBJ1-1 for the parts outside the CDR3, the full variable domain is EPEVTQTPSHQVTQMGQEVILRCVPISNHLYFYWYRQILGQKVEFLVSFYNNEISEKSEIFDDQFSVERPDGSNFTLKIRSTKLEDSAMYFCASSVQANTEAFFGQGTRLTVV.

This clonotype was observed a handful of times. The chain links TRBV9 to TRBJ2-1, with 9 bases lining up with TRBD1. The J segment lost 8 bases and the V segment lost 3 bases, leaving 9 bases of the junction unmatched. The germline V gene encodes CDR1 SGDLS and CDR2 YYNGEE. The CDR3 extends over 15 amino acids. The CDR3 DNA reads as TGTGCCAGCAGCGGAGGACAGGGGTCCTTCTATGAGCAGTTCTTC. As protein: CASSGGQGSFYEQFF.

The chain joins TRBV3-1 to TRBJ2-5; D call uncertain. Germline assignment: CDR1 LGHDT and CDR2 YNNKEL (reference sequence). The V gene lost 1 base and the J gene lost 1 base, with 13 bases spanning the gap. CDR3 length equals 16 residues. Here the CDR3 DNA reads TGTGCCAGCAGCCAAGGGCTGGTTTCAGCCCAAGAGACCCAGTACTTC. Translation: CASSQGLVSAQETQYF.

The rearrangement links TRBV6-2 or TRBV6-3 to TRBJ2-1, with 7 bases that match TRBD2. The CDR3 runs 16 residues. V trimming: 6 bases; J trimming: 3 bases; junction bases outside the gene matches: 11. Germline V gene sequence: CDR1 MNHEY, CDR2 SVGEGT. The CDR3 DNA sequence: TGTGCCAGCAGCAACCTGGCGGCTAGCGGCTACAATGAGCAGTTCTTC. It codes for CASSNLAASGYNEQFF.

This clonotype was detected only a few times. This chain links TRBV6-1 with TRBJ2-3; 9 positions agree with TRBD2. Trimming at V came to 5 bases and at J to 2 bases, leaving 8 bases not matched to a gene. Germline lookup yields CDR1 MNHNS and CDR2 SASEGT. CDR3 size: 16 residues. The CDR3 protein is CASSPSTSGFTDTQYF. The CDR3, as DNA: TGTGCCAGCAGTCCCTCGACTAGCGGATTCACAGATACGCAGTATTTT.

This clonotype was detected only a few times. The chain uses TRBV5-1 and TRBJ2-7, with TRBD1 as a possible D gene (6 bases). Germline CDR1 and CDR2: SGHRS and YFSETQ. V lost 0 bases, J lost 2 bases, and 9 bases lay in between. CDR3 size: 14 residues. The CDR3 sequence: CASSLEGVAYEQYF. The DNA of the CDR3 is TGCGCCAGCAGCTTGGAGGGGGTCGCCTACGAGCAGTACTTC.

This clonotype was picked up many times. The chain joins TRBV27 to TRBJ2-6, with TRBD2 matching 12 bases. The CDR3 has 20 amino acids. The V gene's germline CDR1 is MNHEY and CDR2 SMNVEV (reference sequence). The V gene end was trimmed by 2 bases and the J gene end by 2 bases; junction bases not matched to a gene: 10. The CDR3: CASSLSLRTSGTPGANVLTF. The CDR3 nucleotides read TGTGCCAGCAGTTTAAGTCTTCGGACTAGCGGGACCCCTGGGGCCAACGTCCTGACTTTC.

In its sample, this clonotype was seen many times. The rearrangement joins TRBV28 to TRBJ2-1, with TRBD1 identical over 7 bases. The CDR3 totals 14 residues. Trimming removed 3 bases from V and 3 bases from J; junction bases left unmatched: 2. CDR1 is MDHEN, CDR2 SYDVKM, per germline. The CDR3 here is CASSLGQFYNEQFF. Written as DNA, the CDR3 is TGTGCCAGCAGTTTGGGACAGTTCTACAATGAGCAGTTCTTC.

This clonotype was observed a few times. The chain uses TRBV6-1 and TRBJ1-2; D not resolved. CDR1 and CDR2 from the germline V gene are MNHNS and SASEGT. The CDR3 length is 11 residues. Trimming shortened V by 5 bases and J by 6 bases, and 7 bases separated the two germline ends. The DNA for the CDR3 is TGTGCCAGCAGTTATGTGGATGGCTACACCTTC. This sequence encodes CASSYVDGYTF.

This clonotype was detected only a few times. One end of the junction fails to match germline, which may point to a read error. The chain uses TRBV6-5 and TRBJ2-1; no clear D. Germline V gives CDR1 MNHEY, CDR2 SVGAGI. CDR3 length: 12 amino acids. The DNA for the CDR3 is TGTGCCAGCAGTAACTCCCCTCGGGAGCAGTTCTTC. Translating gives CASSNSPREQFF.

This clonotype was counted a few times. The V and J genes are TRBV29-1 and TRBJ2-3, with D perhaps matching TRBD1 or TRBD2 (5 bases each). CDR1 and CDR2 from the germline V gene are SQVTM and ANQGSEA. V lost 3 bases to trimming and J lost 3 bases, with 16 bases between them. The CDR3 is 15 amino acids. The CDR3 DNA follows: TGCAGCGTTGATCAGAGACGGGGCTGGACAGATACGCAGTATTTT. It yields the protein CSVDQRRGWTDTQYF.

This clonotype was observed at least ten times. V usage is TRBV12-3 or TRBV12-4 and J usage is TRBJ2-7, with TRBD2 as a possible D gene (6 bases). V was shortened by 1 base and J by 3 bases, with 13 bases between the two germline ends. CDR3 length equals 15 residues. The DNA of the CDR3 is TGTGCCAGCAGTTTAGGGGCGGGGAGCGGCTACGAGCAGTACTTC. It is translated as CASSLGAGSGYEQYF.

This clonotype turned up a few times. CDR3: CASSFPGRREETQYF. The CDR3 DNA is TGTGCCAGCAGCTTTCCCGGGAGGAGGGAAGAGACCCAGTACTTC. The rearrangement links TRBV7-2 to TRBJ2-5; 7 bases fit TRBD2. The V gene end was trimmed by 3 bases and the J gene end by 3 bases; junction bases not matched to a gene: 7. The CDR3 extends over 15 amino acids. CDR1 and CDR2 (germline): SGHTA, FQGNSA.

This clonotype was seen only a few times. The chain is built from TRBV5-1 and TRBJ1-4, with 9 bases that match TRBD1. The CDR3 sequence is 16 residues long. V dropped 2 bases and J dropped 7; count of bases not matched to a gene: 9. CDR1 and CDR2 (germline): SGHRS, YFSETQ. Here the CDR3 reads CASSFGRTGESEKLFF. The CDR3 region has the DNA TGCGCCAGCAGCTTCGGCCGGACAGGGGAGAGTGAAAAACTGTTTTTT.

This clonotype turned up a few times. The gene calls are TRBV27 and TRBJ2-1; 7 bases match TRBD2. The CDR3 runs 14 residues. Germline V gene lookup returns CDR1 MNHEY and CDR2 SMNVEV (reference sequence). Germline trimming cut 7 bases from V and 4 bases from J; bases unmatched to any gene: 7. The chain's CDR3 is CASTSGGVYNEQFF. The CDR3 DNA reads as TGTGCCAGCACCTCTGGGGGGGTTTACAATGAGCAGTTCTTC.

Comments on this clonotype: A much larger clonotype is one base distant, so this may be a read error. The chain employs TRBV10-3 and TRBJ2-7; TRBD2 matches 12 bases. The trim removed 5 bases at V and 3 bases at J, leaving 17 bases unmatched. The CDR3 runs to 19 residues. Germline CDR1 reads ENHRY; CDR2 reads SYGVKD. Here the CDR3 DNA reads TGTGCCATCAGTTCGTCACCGGGACTAGCGGGCCCTTTTATCTACGAGCAGTACTTC. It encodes CAISSSPGLAGPFIYEQYF.

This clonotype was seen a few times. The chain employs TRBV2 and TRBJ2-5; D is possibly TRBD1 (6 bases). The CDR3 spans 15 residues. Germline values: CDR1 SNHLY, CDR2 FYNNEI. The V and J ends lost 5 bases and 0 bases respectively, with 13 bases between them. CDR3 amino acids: CASSLAGVHQETQYF. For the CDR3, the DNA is TGTGCCAGCAGTTTGGCAGGGGTCCACCAAGAGACCCAGTACTTC.

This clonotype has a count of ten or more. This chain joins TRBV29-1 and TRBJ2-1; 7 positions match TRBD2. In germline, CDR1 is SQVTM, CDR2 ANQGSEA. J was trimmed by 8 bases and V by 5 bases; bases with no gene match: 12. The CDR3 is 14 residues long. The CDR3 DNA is TGCAGCGTTACTAAACCGGGGGGACTGGATGAGCAGTTCTTC. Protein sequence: CSVTKPGGLDEQFF.

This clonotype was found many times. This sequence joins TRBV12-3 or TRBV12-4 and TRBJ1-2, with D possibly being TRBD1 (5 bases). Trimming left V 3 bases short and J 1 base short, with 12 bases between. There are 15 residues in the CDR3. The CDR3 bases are TGTGCCAGCAGTTTCACGGCAGGGCTTAACTATGGCTACACCTTC. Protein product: CASSFTAGLNYGYTF.

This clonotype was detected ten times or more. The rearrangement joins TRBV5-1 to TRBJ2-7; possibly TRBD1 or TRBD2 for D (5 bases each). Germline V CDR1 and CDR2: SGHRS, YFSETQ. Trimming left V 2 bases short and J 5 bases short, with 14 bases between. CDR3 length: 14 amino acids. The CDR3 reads CASSFRVGGDEQYF. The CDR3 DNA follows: TGCGCCAGCAGCTTTCGGGTTGGGGGAGACGAGCAGTACTTC.

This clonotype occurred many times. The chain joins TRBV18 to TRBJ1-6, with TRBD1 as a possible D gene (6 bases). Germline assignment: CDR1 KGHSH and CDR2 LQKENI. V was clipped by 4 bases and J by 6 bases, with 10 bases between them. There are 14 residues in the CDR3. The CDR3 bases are TGTGCCAGCTCACTGGACAGTGTTAATTCACCCCTCCACTTT. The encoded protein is CASSLDSVNSPLHF.

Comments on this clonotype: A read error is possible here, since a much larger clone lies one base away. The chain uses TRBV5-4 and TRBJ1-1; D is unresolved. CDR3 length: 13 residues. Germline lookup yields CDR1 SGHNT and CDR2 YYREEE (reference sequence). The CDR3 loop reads CASSLWGVLESFF. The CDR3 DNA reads TGTGCCAGCAGCTTGTGGGGAGTCCTTGAATCTTTCTTT.

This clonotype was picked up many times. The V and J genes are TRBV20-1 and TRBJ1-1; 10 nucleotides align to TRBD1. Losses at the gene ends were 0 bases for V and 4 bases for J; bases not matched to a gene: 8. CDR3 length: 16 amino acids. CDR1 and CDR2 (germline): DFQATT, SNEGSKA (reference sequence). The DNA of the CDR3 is TGCAGTGCTAGAGATTATGGGACAGGGGTCGGCACTGAAGCTTTCTTT. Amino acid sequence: CSARDYGTGVGTEAFF.

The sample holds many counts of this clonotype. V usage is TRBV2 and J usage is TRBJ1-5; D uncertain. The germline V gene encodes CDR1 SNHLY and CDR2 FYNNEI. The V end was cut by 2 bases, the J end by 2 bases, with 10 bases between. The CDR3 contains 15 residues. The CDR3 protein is CASSERLAGNQPQHF. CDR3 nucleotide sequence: TGTGCCAGCAGTGAACGTTTAGCGGGCAATCAGCCCCAGCATTTT.

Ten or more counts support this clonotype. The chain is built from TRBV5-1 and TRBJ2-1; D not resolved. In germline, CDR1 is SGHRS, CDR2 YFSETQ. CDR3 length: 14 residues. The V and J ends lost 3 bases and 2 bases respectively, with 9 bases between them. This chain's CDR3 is CASSYDIAYNEQFF. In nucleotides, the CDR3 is TGCGCCAGCAGCTACGACATTGCCTACAATGAGCAGTTCTTC.

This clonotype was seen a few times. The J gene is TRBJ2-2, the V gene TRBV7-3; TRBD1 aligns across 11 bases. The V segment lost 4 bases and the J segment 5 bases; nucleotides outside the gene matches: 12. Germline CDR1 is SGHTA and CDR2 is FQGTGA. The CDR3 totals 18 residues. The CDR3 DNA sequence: TGTGCCAGCAGCTCGACCTCGGGACAGGGGGTTCTGACCGGGGAGCTGTTTTTT. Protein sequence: CASSSTSGQGVLTGELFF.

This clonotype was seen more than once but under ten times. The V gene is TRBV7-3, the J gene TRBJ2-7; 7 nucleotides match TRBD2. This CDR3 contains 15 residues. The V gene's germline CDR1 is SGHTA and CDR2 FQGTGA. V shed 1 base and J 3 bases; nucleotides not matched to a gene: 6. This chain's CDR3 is CASSLMSGTVYEQYF. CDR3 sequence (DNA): TGTGCCAGCAGCTTAATGAGCGGGACCGTCTACGAGCAGTACTTC.